At least ten counts were recorded for the clone carrying this T cell receptor (beta chain). Trimming removed 2 bases from V and 5 bases from J; junction bases left unmatched: 9. The CDR3 is 16 amino acids. The germline CDR1 and CDR2 sequences are SGHTA and FQGNSA. TCRdb called the PCR reads again in MiXCR, with one record for every CDR3 protein. The repertoire includes approximately 54,000 distinct CDR3 sequences, around 25% of them detected once, and about 1.9% sits in the top ten. This record comes from a study of molecular identifiers for immune sequencing clone quantification. Sequencing was carried out using naive CD8+ T cells from blood, with Jurkat cell RNA spiked in. Subset indicated: FACS-sorted CD8+CD4-CCR7+CD45RA+ naive T cells. This sequence joins TRBV7-2 and TRBJ1-1, with 9 positions matching TRBD1. The origin of this receptor is a human donor in good health. Some libraries in this study had Jurkat cell RNA spiked in. CDR3 coding DNA: TGTGCCAGCAGCTTACCACGGGACAGGGTTGTTACTGAAGCTTTCTTT. This codes for CASSLPRDRVVTEAFF.